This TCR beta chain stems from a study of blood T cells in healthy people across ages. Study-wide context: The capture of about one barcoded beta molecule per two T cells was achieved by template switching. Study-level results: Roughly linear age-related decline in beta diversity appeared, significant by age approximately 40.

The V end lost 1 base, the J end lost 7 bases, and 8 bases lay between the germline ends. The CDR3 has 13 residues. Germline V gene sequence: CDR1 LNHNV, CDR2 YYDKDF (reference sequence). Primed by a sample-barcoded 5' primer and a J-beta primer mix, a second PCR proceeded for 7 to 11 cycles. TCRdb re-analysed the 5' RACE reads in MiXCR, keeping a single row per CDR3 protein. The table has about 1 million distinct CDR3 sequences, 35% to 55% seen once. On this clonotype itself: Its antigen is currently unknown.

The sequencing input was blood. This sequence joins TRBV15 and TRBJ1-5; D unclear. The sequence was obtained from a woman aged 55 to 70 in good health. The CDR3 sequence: CATSRAQRQPQHF. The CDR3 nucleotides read TGTGCCACCAGCAGAGCCCAAAGGCAGCCCCAGCATTTT.